This TCR beta chain came from a study of T-cell reconstitution after alpha-beta-depleted transplantation in children. This clonotype was seen ten or more times. TCRbeta library preparation incorporated unique molecular identifiers. TCRdb reprocessed the PCR reads with MiXCR, giving one entry per CDR3 protein. The sample lists about 240,000 distinct CDR3 sequences, about 23% occurring once. This CDR3 is built from 13 residues. Trimming at V came to 5 bases and at J to 6 bases, leaving 4 bases not matched to a gene. The chain joins TRBV12-3 or TRBV12-4 to TRBJ1-5, with 7 positions matching TRBD1. The receptor's source is a girl aged 2 to 9 with Fanconi anemia, due to receive a stem cell transplant. The sequencing used PBMCs, collected before TCRalphabeta/CD19-depleted stem cell transplant. The CDR3 sequence: CASSGQEGQPQHF. CDR3 DNA sequence: TGTGCCAGCAGTGGACAGGAAGGTCAGCCCCAGCATTTT.